The entry below describes one TCR beta chain. As yet, its antigen is unknown. This sample is drawn from a study of T cells in Graves' hyperthyroidism and ophthalmopathy. Study context: Blood from the periphery was taken at initial diagnosis, before any treatment. Whole-study findings and limits: Separation of ophthalmopathy from stable hyperthyroidism was achieved by a 13 V-J model.

TCR beta CDR3 region amplification was performed from RNA transcripts. The HTBI primer set served for first-round RT-PCR of the TCR CDR3. TCRdb fed the multiplex PCR reads into MiXCR, producing one record per CDR3 protein. The table lists 550,000 to 850,000 distinct CDR3 sequences, approximately 19% of them singletons. This CDR3 contains 17 residues. Germline values: CDR1 SGHAT, CDR2 FQNNGV. V was pared by 5 bases and J by 7 bases, with 7 bases of the junction left unmatched. Patients aged 18 to 65 with hyperthyroidism were newly diagnosed, with duration under 2 months. Sequencing used blood. This sequence joins TRBV11-2 and TRBJ2-2; 16 positions agree with TRBD2. The TCR comes from a woman aged 50 to 60 with Graves' hyperthyroidism that later progressed to Graves' ophthalmopathy. The CDR3 spells CASSPGLAGGPVGELFF. The CDR3 coding sequence is TGTGCCAGCAGCCCGGGACTAGCGGGGGGGCCGGTCGGGGAGCTGTTTTTT. The variable domain in full, completed from reference TRBV11-2 and TRBJ2-2, reads EAGVAQSPRYKIIEKRQSVAFWCNPISGHATLYWYQQILGQGPKLLIQFQNNGVVDDSQLPKDRFSAERLKGVDSTLKIQPAKLEDSAVYLCASSPGLAGGPVGELFFGEGSRLTVL.